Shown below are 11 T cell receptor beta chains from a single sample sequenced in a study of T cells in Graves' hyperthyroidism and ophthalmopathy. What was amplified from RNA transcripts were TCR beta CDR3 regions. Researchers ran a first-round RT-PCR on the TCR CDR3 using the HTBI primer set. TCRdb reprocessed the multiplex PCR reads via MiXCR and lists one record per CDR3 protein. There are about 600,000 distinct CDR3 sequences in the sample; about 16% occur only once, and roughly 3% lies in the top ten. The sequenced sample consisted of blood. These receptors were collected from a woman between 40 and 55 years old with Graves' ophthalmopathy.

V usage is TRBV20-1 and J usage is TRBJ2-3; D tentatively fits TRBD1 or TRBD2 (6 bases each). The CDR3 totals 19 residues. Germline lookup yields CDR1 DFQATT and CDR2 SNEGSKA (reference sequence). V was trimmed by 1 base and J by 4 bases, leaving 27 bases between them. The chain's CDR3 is CSARGSTSRGAHVPDTQYF. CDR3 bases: TGCAGTGCTAGAGGGTCGACATCAAGGGGGGCCCACGTCCCAGATACGCAGTATTTT.

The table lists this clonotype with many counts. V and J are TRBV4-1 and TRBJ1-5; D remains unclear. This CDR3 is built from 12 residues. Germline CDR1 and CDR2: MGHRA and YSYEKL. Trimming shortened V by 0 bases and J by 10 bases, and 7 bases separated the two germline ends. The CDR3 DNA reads TGCGCCAGCAGCCAAGATCTTGGACCCCAGCATTTT. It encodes CASSQDLGPQHF.

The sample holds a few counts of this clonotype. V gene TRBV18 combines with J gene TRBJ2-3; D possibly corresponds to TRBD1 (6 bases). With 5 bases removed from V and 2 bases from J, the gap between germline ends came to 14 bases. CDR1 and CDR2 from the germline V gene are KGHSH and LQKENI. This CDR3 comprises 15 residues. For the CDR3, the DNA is TGTGCCAGCTCAGCAGGGACATACCCCACAGATACGCAGTATTTT. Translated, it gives CASSAGTYPTDTQYF.

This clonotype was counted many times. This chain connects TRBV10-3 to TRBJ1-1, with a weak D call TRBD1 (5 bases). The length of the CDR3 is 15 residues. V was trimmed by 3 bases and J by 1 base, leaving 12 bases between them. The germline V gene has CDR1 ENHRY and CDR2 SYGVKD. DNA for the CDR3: TGTGCCATCAGTGATGGGGGAATGGGGAACACTGAAGCTTTCTTT. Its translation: CAISDGGMGNTEAFF.

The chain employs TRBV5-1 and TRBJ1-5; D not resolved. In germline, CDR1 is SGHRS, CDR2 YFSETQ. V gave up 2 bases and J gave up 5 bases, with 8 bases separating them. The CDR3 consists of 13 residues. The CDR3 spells CASSFQSYQPQHF. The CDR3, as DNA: TGCGCCAGCAGCTTTCAGTCTTATCAGCCCCAGCATTTT. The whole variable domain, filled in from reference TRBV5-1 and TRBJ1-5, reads KAGVTQTPRYLIKTRGQQVTLSCSPISGHRSVSWYQQTPGQGLQFLFEYFSETQRNKGNFPGRFSGRQFSNSRSEMNVSTLELGDSALYLCASSFQSYQPQHFGDGTRLSIL.

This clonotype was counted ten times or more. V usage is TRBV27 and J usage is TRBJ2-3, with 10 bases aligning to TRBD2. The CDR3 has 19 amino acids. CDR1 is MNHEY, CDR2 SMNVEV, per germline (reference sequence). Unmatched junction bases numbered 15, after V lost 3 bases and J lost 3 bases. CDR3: CASSLESGGAKRRTDTQYF. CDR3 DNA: TGTGCCAGCAGTTTGGAGAGCGGGGGGGCCAAGAGAAGGACAGATACGCAGTATTTT.

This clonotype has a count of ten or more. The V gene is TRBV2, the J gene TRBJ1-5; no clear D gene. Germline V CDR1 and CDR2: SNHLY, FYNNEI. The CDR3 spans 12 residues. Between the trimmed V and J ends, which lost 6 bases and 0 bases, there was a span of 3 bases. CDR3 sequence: CASSHSNQPQHF. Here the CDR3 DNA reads TGTGCCAGCAGCCATAGCAATCAGCCCCAGCATTTT.

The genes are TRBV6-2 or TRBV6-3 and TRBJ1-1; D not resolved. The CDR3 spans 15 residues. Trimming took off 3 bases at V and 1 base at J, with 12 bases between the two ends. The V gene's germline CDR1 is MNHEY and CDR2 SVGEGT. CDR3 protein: CASSYAIRSNTEAFF. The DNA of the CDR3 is TGTGCCAGCAGTTATGCCATACGGTCGAACACTGAAGCTTTCTTT.

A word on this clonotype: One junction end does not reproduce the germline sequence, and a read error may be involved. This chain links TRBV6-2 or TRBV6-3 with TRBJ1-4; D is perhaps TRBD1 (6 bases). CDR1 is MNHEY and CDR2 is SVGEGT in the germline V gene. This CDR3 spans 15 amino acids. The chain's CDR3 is CASSKSQGGEERLFF. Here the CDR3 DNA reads TGTGCCAGCAGTAAATCACAGGGAGGGGAGGAAAGACTGTTTTTT.

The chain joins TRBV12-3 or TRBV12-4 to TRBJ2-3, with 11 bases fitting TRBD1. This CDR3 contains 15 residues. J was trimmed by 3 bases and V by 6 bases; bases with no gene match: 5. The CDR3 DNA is TGTGCCAGCAGAACCGGGACAGGGGGTACAGATACGCAGTATTTT. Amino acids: CASRTGTGGTDTQYF.

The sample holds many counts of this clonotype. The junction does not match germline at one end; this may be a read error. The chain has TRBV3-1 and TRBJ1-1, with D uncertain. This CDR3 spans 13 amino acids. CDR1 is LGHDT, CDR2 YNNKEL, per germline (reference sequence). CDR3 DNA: TGTGCCAGCAGCCATCAAGGGAACGCTGAAGCTTTCTTT. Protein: CASSHQGNAEAFF.